The 28 T cell receptor beta chains reported below all come from one sample, sequenced in a study of cytomegalovirus exposure and HLA in healthy donors. A multiplex PCR was run with 60 Vbeta primers and 13 Jbeta primers. TCRdb's table, derived via immunoSEQ multiplex PCR, lists solely in-frame clones and lacks some. The sample has roughly 180,000 clones, 77% seen once. The source material was PBMCs. All receptors come from a woman between 55 and 75 years old in good health and CMV-seropositive.

V usage is TRBV11-2 and J usage is TRBJ2-3, with 10 bases identical to TRBD2. The germline gives CDR1 SGHAT, CDR2 FQNNGV. V shed 5 bases and J 1 base; nucleotides not matched to a gene: 12. The CDR3 has 18 residues. The DNA of the CDR3 is TGTGCCAGCAGCCTAAAGGAGGTTCTAGCGGGGGGCACAGATACGCAGTATTTT. As protein: CASSLKEVLAGGTDTQYF.

This clone was found once. The V gene is TRBV7-2, the J gene TRBJ2-7, with 9 bases lining up with TRBD2. The CDR3 totals 15 residues. Trimming cost V 3 bases and J 3 bases; bases outside gene matches: 6. Germline values: CDR1 SGHTA, CDR2 FQGNSA. CDR3 in amino acids: CASSFNSGGNYEQYF. The CDR3 DNA reads as TGTGCCAGCAGCTTCAATAGCGGGGGTAACTACGAGCAGTACTTC.

The rearrangement joins TRBV10-3 to TRBJ2-3, with D possibly TRBD2 on 5 matching bases. This CDR3 spans 13 amino acids. Germline V gene lookup returns CDR1 ENHRY and CDR2 SYGVKD. The V gene lost 8 bases and the J gene lost 2 bases, with 11 bases spanning the gap. The CDR3 DNA is TGTGCCATCGGGATAGCGATCACAGATACGCAGTATTTT. Amino acid sequence: CAIGIAITDTQYF.

This clone appeared once. The chain links TRBV9 to TRBJ2-1, with D possibly TRBD2 on 5 matching bases. The CDR3 sequence is 15 residues long. Germline V gene sequence: CDR1 SGDLS, CDR2 YYNGEE. V was clipped by 0 bases and J by 3 bases, with 10 bases between them. The CDR3 spells CASSVELSDYNEQFF. CDR3 in DNA: TGTGCCAGCAGCGTAGAGCTTAGCGACTACAATGAGCAGTTCTTC.

To note about this clone: The same CDR3 is also encoded by other DNA sequences in this sample. V is TRBV7-2 and J is TRBJ2-1; 8 bases agree with TRBD1. The CDR3 has 13 amino acids. The junction had 7 bases not matched to a gene; V was cut back by 5 bases and J by 10 bases. Germline values: CDR1 SGHTA, CDR2 FQGNSA. The CDR3 here is CASSSGQGREQFF. CDR3 coding DNA: TGTGCCAGCAGCAGTGGACAGGGTCGGGAGCAGTTCTTC.

V and J are TRBV2 and TRBJ1-3; D is unclear. Trimming took 6 bases from V and 8 from J, leaving 23 bases between them. From germline, CDR1 is SNHLY and CDR2 FYNNEI. The CDR3 runs 16 residues. CDR3 bases: TGTGCCAGCAGGGAGGGAGGACGGCGGCTGGAGGACACCATATATTTT. This gives the protein CASREGGRRLEDTIYF.

This clone has a single count. The gene calls are TRBV5-6 and TRBJ1-2; D unclear. Germline-derived CDR1 and CDR2 are SGHDT and YYEEEE. The CDR3 loop spans 12 amino acids. Trimming removed 3 bases from V and 7 bases from J, with 10 bases in between. CDR3 region: CASSYSAGGYTF. The CDR3 region has the DNA TGTGCCAGCAGCTATTCGGCAGGTGGCTACACCTTC.

This clone has just one count. V and J are TRBV30 and TRBJ2-5; TRBD1 matches at 8 bases. The CDR3 spans 15 residues. V lost 2 bases and J lost 4; bases outside the gene matches: 9. From germline, CDR1 is GTSNPN and CDR2 SVGIG (reference sequence). The DNA for the CDR3 is TGTGCCTGGAGTCCAGGACAGGGTGTCGGAGAGACCCAGTACTTC. It is translated as CAWSPGQGVGETQYF.

V usage is TRBV4-1 and J usage is TRBJ2-7, with D unclear. The CDR3 is made up of 14 amino acids. V gave up 1 base and J gave up 2 bases, with 9 bases separating them. Germline CDR1 is MGHRA and CDR2 is YSYEKL. The CDR3 coding sequence is TGCGCCAGCAGCCAAGGGGTGGGCCCCTACGAGCAGTACTTC. Translation: CASSQGVGPYEQYF.

The CDR3 reads CASSEGTKQETQYF. The CDR3, as DNA: TGTGCCAGCAGTGAAGGGACAAAACAAGAGACCCAGTACTTC. The chain has TRBV2 and TRBJ2-5; tentative D call: TRBD1 (5 bases). The germline V gene has CDR1 SNHLY and CDR2 FYNNEI. V was pared by 1 base and J by 2 bases, with 8 bases between. The CDR3 loop spans 14 amino acids.

The CDR3 DNA reads as TGTGCCAGCAGCAGGGGGACTAGGGTCTCCTACAATGAGCAGTTCTTC. Amino acid sequence: CASSRGTRVSYNEQFF. The chain is built from TRBV27 and TRBJ2-1; possible D gene TRBD2, 8 bases. Germline loops: CDR1 MNHEY, CDR2 SMNVEV (reference sequence). V lost 6 bases to trimming and J lost 0 bases, with 15 bases between them. The CDR3 totals 16 residues.

The chain uses TRBV6-1 and TRBJ1-1, with 8 bases aligning to TRBD1. The V segment lost 6 bases and the J segment 8 bases; nucleotides outside the gene matches: 5. The germline gives CDR1 MNHNS, CDR2 SASEGT. This CDR3 comprises 12 residues. The CDR3, as DNA: TGTGCCAGCAGCTTCGGGACAGGAGAAGCTTTCTTT. Its translation: CASSFGTGEAFF.

This chain uses TRBV7-8 with TRBJ1-5, with TRBD1 matching 8 bases. Germline assignment: CDR1 SGHVS and CDR2 FQNEAQ. The trim removed 4 bases at V and 1 base at J, leaving 3 bases unmatched. There are 15 residues in the CDR3. CDR3 residues: CASSSRDRSNQPQHF. CDR3 nucleotides: TGTGCCAGCAGCTCGCGGGACAGGAGCAATCAGCCCCAGCATTTT.

The chain employs TRBV7-8 and TRBJ1-1; D unclear. The CDR3 runs to 16 residues. Germline-derived CDR1 and CDR2 are SGHVS and FQNEAQ. Trimming shortened V by 5 bases and J by 1 base, and 17 bases separated the two germline ends. In DNA form, the CDR3 reads TGTGCCAGCAGCGCCCGGCGGGTAGCCAGGAACACTGAAGCTTTCTTT. This translates into CASSARRVARNTEAFF.

The chain is built from TRBV7-2 and TRBJ1-1, with 10 bases identical to TRBD1. CDR1 and CDR2 from the germline V gene are SGHTA and FQGNSA. The CDR3 consists of 15 residues. With 2 bases clipped from V and 6 bases from J, the junction kept 6 bases outside the gene matches. The CDR3 sequence: CASSLFSGTGAEAFF. CDR3 in DNA: TGTGCCAGCAGCTTATTCTCCGGGACAGGGGCTGAAGCTTTCTTT.

There are a few counts of this clone. The V call is TRBV7-2, the J call TRBJ2-3, with 8 nucleotides matching TRBD1. This CDR3 spans 16 amino acids. The V segment lost 2 bases and the J segment 2 bases; nucleotides outside the gene matches: 6. Germline V gene sequence: CDR1 SGHTA, CDR2 FQGNSA. The CDR3 region has the DNA TGTGCCAGCAGCTTATTGGCAGGGGGCAACACAGATACGCAGTATTTT. This encodes CASSLLAGGNTDTQYF.

There are a few counts of this clone. This rearrangement joins TRBV9 to TRBJ2-7, with 12 nucleotides matching TRBD2. The germline V gene encodes CDR1 SGDLS and CDR2 YYNGEE. Losses at the gene ends were 1 base for V and 4 bases for J; bases not matched to a gene: 3. The CDR3 extends over 15 amino acids. The CDR3: CASSVSSGGAYEQYF. CDR3 coding DNA: TGTGCCAGCAGCGTATCTAGCGGGGGGGCATACGAGCAGTACTTC.

The chain has TRBV29-1 and TRBJ2-1, with 7 bases identical to TRBD1. Germline loops: CDR1 SQVTM, CDR2 ANQGSEA. The CDR3 has 12 amino acids. The J segment lost 6 bases and the V segment lost 1 base, leaving 0 bases of the junction unmatched. CDR3 DNA: TGCAGCGTTGAAGCAGGGGGCAATGAGCAGTTCTTC. This sequence encodes CSVEAGGNEQFF.

CDR3 DNA: TGTGCCAGCAGACTAAGTAGGCGGTCCTATGGCTACACCTTC. Translated, it gives CASRLSRRSYGYTF. V is TRBV28 and J is TRBJ1-2; D is unclear. The germline V and J ends were trimmed by 6 bases and 4 bases, with 15 bases remaining between them. Germline CDR1 and CDR2: MDHEN and SYDVKM. The CDR3 length is 14 residues.

This clone was seen only a few times. The chain has TRBV30 and TRBJ2-3; TRBD2 matches at 12 bases. The CDR3 loop spans 19 amino acids. V was clipped by 2 bases and J by 0 bases; unmatched bases: 12. CDR1 GTSNPN and CDR2 SVGIG come from the germline V gene (reference sequence). CDR3 sequence reads: CAWSTPGPGLAGSTDTQYF. In DNA, the CDR3 is TGTGCCTGGAGTACCCCTGGCCCCGGACTAGCGGGGAGCACAGATACGCAGTATTTT.

This clone was detected a few times. This chain links TRBV7-9 with TRBJ2-7; 8 bases line up with TRBD2. Per germline, CDR1 SEHNR and CDR2 FQNEAQ (reference sequence). This CDR3 has 16 residues. The V and J ends lost 2 bases and 3 bases, in that order; junction bases with no gene match: 9. The CDR3 reads CASSLFSREDDYEQYF. The CDR3 nucleotides are TGTGCCAGCAGCTTATTCTCGCGGGAGGACGACTACGAGCAGTACTTC.

This chain uses TRBV10-3 with TRBJ2-2, with D maybe TRBD1 (6 bases). Germline V CDR1 and CDR2: ENHRY, SYGVKD. The CDR3 spans 14 residues. V gave up 8 bases and J gave up 1 base, with 11 bases separating them. The CDR3 is CAISGQLNTGELFF. The CDR3 DNA reads TGTGCCATCTCAGGACAGCTGAACACCGGGGAGCTGTTTTTT.

The chain recombines TRBV29-1 with TRBJ2-2; 9 bases line up with TRBD1. The CDR3 runs to 11 residues. Germline-derived CDR1 and CDR2 are SQVTM and ANQGSEA. With 6 bases clipped from V and 13 bases from J, the junction kept 6 bases outside the gene matches. CDR3 nucleotides: TGCAGCGTCGAGGACAGGGGTGGGCTGTTTTTT. Protein sequence: CSVEDRGGLFF.

The V and J genes are TRBV5-6 and TRBJ1-4, with a weak D call TRBD1 (6 bases). Germline V lookup: CDR1 SGHDT, CDR2 YYEEEE. Trimming took 2 bases from V and 6 from J, leaving 17 bases between them. The CDR3 is 16 amino acids. Here the CDR3 reads CASSFLGRGADEKLFF. For the CDR3, the DNA is TGTGCCAGCAGCTTTTTGGGGAGGGGGGCCGATGAAAAACTGTTTTTT.

The rearrangement joins TRBV19 to TRBJ1-1; 8 bases fit TRBD1. This CDR3 is built from 15 residues. Germline trimming cut 2 bases from V and 3 bases from J; bases unmatched to any gene: 5. Germline-derived CDR1 and CDR2 are LNHDA and SQIVND (reference sequence). The CDR3 here is CASSIYRGKDTEAFF. DNA of the CDR3: TGTGCCAGTAGTATATACAGGGGGAAGGACACTGAAGCTTTCTTT.

V is TRBV7-6 and J is TRBJ2-1; D perhaps matches TRBD2 (5 bases). In germline, CDR1 is SGHVS, CDR2 FNYEAQ. The CDR3 has 13 amino acids. Trimming pared 1 base from V and 12 bases from J, leaving 13 bases between. The CDR3 nucleotides are TGTGCCAGCAGCTTAGAGCAGGACTCTTGGCAGTTCTTC. Encoded protein: CASSLEQDSWQFF.

The table lists this clone with a few counts. The chain carries TRBV28 and TRBJ2-7, with TRBD2 matching over 12 bases. This CDR3 spans 15 amino acids. Per the germline V gene, CDR1 is MDHEN and CDR2 is SYDVKM. Trimming at V came to 6 bases and at J to 5 bases, leaving 8 bases not matched to a gene. CDR3 sequence: CASSPQTSGRHEQYF. The CDR3 coding sequence is TGTGCCAGCAGCCCACAAACTAGCGGGAGGCACGAGCAGTACTTC.

The chain uses TRBV7-9 and TRBJ1-4, with 8 bases that match TRBD1. J gave up 4 bases and V 5 bases, and 6 bases lay outside the gene matches. The CDR3 runs 15 residues. The germline CDR1 and CDR2 sequences are SEHNR and FQNEAQ (reference sequence). This CDR3 reads CASSPRDRINEKLFF. The CDR3 DNA sequence: TGTGCCAGCAGCCCTCGGGACAGGATTAATGAAAAACTGTTTTTT.